The next 2 T cell receptor beta chains were all read from a single sample in a study of cytomegalovirus exposure and HLA in healthy donors. The PCR employed 60 Vbeta primers together with 13 Jbeta primers. The assay was immunoSEQ multiplex PCR, and TCRdb's table has in-frame clones only and misses some. The data hold about 200,000 clones, with 79% observed a single time. Sequences were obtained from PBMCs. These receptors all come from a woman aged 25 to 39 in good health and CMV-seropositive.

The genes are TRBV4-3 and TRBJ2-3; 10 bases map to TRBD1. V lost 1 base and J lost 0; bases outside the gene matches: 4. The CDR3 length is 17 residues. Germline V gives CDR1 LGHNA, CDR2 YSLEER. The CDR3 here is CASSQARQGASTDTQYF. The CDR3 bases are TGCGCCAGCAGCCAAGCCCGACAGGGGGCCAGCACAGATACGCAGTATTTT.

V usage is TRBV9 and J usage is TRBJ1-2; D perhaps matches TRBD1 (5 bases). The CDR3 sequence is 18 residues long. The germline V gene encodes CDR1 SGDLS and CDR2 YYNGEE. Trimming shortened V by 0 bases and J by 4 bases, and 22 bases separated the two germline ends. The CDR3 DNA reads as TGTGCCAGCAGCGTAGGGTCCGGGGGTGTACAGGATCCCTATGGCTACACCTTC. Amino acids: CASSVGSGGVQDPYGYTF.